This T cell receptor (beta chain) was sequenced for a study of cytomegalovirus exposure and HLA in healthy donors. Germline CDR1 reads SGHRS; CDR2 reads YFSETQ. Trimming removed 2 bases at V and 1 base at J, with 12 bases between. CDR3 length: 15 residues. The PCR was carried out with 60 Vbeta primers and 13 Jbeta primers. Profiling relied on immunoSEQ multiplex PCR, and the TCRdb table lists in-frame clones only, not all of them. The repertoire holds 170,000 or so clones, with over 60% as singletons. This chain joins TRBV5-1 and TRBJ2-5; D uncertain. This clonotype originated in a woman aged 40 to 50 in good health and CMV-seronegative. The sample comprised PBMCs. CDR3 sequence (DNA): TGCGCCAGCAGCTTCGGTCGGGTCAGCCAAGAGACCCAGTACTTC. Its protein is CASSFGRVSQETQYF. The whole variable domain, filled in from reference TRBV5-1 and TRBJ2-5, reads KAGVTQTPRYLIKTRGQQVTLSCSPISGHRSVSWYQQTPGQGLQFLFEYFSETQRNKGNFPGRFSGRQFSNSRSEMNVSTLELGDSALYLCASSFGRVSQETQYFGPGTRLLVL.